This TCR beta chain is from a study of shared clonotypes between healthy human individuals. V gave up 7 bases and J gave up 0 bases, with 7 bases separating them. Germline V gene data show CDR1 as LNHDA and CDR2 as SQIVND (reference sequence). The CDR3 has 13 amino acids. Generated by immunoSEQ multiplex PCR, the TCRdb table keeps only in-frame clones and is missing some. The table has approximately 720,000 clones, roughly 78% seen once; the top ten hold under 2%. V and J are TRBV19 and TRBJ1-5; D unclear. The origin of this receptor is a young woman in good health. Sequencing was done on a sample of memory CD4+ T cells sorted from blood. Subset meaning: CD45RA-negative fraction. This chain's CDR3 is CASTENSNQPQHF. The CDR3 bases are TGTGCCAGTACAGAGAATAGCAATCAGCCCCAGCATTTT.